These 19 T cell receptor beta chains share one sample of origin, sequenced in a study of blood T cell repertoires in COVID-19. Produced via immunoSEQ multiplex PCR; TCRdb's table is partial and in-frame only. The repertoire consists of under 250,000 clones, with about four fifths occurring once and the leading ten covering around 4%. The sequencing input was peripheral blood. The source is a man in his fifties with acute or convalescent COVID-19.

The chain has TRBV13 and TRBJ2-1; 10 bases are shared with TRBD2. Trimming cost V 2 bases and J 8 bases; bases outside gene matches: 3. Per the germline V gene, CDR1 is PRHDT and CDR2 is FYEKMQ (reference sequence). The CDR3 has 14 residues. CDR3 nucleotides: TGTGCCAGCAGCTTACGGGGACTAGCGCATGAGCAGTTCTTC. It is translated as CASSLRGLAHEQFF.

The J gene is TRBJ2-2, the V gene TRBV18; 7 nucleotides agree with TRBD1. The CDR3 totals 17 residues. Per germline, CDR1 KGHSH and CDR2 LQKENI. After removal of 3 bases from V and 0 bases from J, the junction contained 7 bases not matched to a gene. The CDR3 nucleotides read TGTGCCAGCTCACCCCGGACAGGAAGGGCGAACACCGGGGAGCTGTTTTTT. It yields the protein CASSPRTGRANTGELFF.

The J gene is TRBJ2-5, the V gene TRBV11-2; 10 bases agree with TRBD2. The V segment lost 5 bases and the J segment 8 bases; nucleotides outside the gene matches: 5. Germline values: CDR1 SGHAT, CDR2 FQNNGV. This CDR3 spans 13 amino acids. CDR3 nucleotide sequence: TGTGCCAGCAGCGACCTAGCGGGAGCAACCCAGTACTTC. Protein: CASSDLAGATQYF.

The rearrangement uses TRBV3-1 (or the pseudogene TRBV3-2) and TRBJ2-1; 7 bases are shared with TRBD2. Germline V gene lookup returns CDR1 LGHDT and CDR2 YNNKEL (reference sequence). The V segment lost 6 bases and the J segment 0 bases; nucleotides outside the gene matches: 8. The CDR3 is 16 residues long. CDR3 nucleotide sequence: TGTGCCAGCAGGGGGCGGGGGTCTAGCTCCTACAATGAGCAGTTCTTC. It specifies CASRGRGSSSYNEQFF.

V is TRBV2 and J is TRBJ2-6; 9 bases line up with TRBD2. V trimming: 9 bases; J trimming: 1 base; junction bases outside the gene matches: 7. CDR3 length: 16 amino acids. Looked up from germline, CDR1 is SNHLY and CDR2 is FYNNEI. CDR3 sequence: CASSGTSRSGANVLTF. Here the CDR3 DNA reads TGTGCCAGTTCCGGGACTAGCCGATCTGGGGCCAACGTCCTGACTTTC.

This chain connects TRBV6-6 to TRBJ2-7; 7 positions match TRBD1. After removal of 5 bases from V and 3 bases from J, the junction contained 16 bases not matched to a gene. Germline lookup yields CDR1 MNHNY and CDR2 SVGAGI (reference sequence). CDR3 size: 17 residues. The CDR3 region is CASSPTFSPGGVYEQYF. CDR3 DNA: TGTGCCAGCAGTCCAACTTTTTCGCCAGGGGGTGTCTACGAGCAGTACTTC.

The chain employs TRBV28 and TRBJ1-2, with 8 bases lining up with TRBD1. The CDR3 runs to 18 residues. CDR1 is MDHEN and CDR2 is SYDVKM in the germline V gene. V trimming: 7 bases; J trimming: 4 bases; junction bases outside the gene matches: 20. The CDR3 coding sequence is TGTGCCAGCAACGGTAGGATCGTATCGACAGGGGAATTCTATGGCTACACCTTC. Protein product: CASNGRIVSTGEFYGYTF.

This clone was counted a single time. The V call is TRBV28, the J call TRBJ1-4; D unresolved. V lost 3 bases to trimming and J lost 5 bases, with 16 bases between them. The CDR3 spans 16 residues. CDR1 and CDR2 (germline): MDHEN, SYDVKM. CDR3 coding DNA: TGTGCCAGCAGTTTTAATGCGGGTGGGCCAAATGAAAAACTGTTTTTT. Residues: CASSFNAGGPNEKLFF.

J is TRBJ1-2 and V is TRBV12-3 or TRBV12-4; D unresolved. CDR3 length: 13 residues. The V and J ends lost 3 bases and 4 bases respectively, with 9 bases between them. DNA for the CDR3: TGTGCCAGCAGTTTTGGCGGAATCTATGGCTACACCTTC. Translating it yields CASSFGGIYGYTF.

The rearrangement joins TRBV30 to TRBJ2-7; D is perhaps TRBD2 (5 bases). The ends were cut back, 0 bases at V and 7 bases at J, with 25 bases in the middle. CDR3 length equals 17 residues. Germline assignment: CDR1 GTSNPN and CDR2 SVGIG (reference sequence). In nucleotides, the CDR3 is TGTGCCTGGAGTGTACGGAGGTTGAGGGTTGGTCCTACTGAGCAGTACTTC. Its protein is CAWSVRRLRVGPTEQYF.

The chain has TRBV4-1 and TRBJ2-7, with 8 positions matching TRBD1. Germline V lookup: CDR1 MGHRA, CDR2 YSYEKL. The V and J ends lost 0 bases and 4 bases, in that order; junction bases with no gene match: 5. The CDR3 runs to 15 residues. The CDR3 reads CASSQDTGGRYEQYF. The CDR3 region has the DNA TGCGCCAGCAGCCAAGATACAGGGGGAAGATACGAGCAGTACTTC.

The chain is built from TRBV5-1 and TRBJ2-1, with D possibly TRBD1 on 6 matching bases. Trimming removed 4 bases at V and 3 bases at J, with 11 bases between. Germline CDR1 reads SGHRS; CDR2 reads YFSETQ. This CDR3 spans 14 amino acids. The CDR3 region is CASSRNRDYNEQFF. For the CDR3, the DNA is TGCGCCAGCAGCCGCAACAGGGACTACAATGAGCAGTTCTTC.

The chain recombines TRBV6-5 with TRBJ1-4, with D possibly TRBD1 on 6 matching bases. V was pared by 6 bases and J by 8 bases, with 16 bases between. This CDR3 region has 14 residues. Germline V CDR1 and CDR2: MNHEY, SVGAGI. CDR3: CASRSDSGVEKLFF. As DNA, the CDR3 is TGTGCCAGCAGGTCGGATTCAGGGGTGGAAAAACTGTTTTTT.

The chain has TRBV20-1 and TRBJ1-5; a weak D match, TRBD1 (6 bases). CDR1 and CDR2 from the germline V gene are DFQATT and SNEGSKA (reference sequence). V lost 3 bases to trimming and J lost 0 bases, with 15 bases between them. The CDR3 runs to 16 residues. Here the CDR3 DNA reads TGCAGTGCTAGTCCCCATACAGGGAATAGCAATCAGCCCCAGCATTTT. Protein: CSASPHTGNSNQPQHF.

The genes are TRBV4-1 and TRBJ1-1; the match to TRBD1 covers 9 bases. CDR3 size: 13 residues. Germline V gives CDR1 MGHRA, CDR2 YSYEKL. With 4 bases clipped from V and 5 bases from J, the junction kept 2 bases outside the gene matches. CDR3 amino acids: CASSRTGETEAFF. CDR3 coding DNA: TGCGCCAGCAGCCGGACAGGGGAGACTGAAGCTTTCTTT.

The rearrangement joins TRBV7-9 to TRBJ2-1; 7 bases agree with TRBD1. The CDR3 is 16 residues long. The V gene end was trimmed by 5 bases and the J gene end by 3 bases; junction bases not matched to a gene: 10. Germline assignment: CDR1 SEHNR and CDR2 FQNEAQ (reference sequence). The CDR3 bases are TGTGCCAGCAGCGCCAAATCCGGGACAGTCTACAATGAGCAGTTCTTC. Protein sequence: CASSAKSGTVYNEQFF.

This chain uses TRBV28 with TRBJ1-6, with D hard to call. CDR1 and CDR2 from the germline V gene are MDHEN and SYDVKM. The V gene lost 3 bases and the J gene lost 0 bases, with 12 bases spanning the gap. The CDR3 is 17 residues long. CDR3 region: CASSLGDPFSYNSPLHF. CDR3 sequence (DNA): TGTGCCAGCAGTTTGGGAGACCCATTCTCCTATAATTCACCCCTCCACTTT.

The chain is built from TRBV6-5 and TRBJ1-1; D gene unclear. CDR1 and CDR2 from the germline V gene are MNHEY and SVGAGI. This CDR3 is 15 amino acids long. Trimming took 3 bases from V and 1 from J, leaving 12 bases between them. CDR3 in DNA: TGTGCCAGCAGTTATGGTCCAACTTCGAACACTGAAGCTTTCTTT. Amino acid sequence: CASSYGPTSNTEAFF.

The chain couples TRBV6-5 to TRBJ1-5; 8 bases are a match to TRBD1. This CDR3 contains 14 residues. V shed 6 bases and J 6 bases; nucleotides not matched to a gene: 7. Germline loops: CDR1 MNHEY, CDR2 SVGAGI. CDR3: CASSFGQGTQPQHF. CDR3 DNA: TGTGCCAGCAGCTTTGGACAGGGAACTCAGCCCCAGCATTTT.